This note documents a single T cell receptor beta chain sequence. Its antigen remains unidentified. The data were taken from a study of blood T cells in healthy people across ages. Overall study findings and caveats: Unsorted PBMCs prevented conclusive naive versus antigen-experienced comparison.

A J-beta primer mix and a sample-barcoded 5' primer were used in a second PCR of roughly 7 to 12 cycles. TCRdb itself ran the 5' RACE reads through MiXCR, one entry per CDR3 protein. The data contain approximately 490,000 distinct CDR3 sequences, 20% to 30% of them singletons. Researchers isolated at least 7 million PBMCs per sample. The V end lost 3 bases, the J end lost 1 base, and 12 bases lay between the germline ends. Germline values: CDR1 MDHEN, CDR2 SYDVKM. The CDR3 loop spans 15 amino acids. These sequences were also reported in another study, on T cells of mothers and their children. From that study: The study obtained over 8 million TCR beta CDR3 reads per mother and around 2.7 million per child. Pairs that are related and pairs that are unrelated have TCR recombination output shaped similarly by thymic selection.

The chain has TRBV28 and TRBJ1-2; TRBD1 might be the D (6 bases). The clonotype originates from a boy younger than 18 in good health. Sequencing was carried out using blood. CDR3 in DNA: TGTGCCAGCAGTTTGCCGAGGGGGATTAACTATGGCTACACCTTC. Encoded protein: CASSLPRGINYGYTF.